This T cell receptor beta chain originates from a study of molecular identifiers for immune sequencing clone quantification. This clonotype was detected a few times. What it binds is unknown. Study-wide points: Jurkat TCR RNA from one cell was spiked into roughly 1 million naive cells, and it was reportedly detectable there.

Bulk TCR libraries used previously described methods and listed TCR primers. A single record per CDR3 protein comes from TCRdb applying MiXCR to the PCR reads. The sample comprises 550,000 to 750,000 distinct CDR3 sequences, nearly 20% of which are singletons, and approximately 0.9% rests with the top ten. CDR3 length equals 12 residues. Deletions cut 6 bases from V and 3 bases from J, with 6 bases between. Per the germline V gene, CDR1 is WSHSY and CDR2 is SAAADI. This clonotype originated in a human donor in good health. Some libraries in this study had Jurkat cell RNA spiked in. The rearrangement uses TRBV10-2 and TRBJ1-5, with D uncertain. The material sequenced was naive CD8+ T cells from blood, with Jurkat cell RNA spiked in. Subset indicated: FACS-sorted CD8+CD4-CCR7+CD45RA+ naive T cells. CDR3 DNA sequence: TGCGCCAGCAGACTAGACAATCAGCCCCAGCATTTT. This gives the protein CASRLDNQPQHF.